The 17 T cell receptor beta chains below were found in one sample sequenced in a study of T cells in Graves' hyperthyroidism and ophthalmopathy. The investigators amplified TCR beta CDR3 regions from RNA transcripts. When the TCR CDR3 underwent first-round RT-PCR, the HTBI primer set was used. TCRdb ran MiXCR on the multiplex PCR reads and lists one entry per CDR3 protein. The sample yields roughly 500,000 distinct CDR3 sequences, about 20% seen once. The sequenced sample was blood. These TCRs come from a woman in her 70s with Graves' ophthalmopathy.

In this sample, this clonotype turned up a few times. The rearrangement uses TRBV6-2 or TRBV6-3 and TRBJ2-7, with 7 bases fitting TRBD1. The V gene's germline CDR1 is MNHEY and CDR2 SVGEGT. The CDR3 length is 12 residues. V lost 10 bases and J lost 4; bases outside the gene matches: 7. The CDR3 bases are TGTGCCACCGGGACAGTTCCGTACGAGCAGTACTTC. Encoded protein: CATGTVPYEQYF.

The gene calls are TRBV5-1 and TRBJ2-3; D perhaps matches TRBD2 (6 bases). This CDR3 has 13 amino acids. Trimming took 7 bases from V and 4 from J, leaving 13 bases between them. The germline V gene encodes CDR1 SGHRS and CDR2 YFSETQ. CDR3 nucleotide sequence: TGCGCCAGCGCCCACGGGGGTCCAGATACGCAGTATTTT. Its protein product is CASAHGGPDTQYF.

The chain is built from TRBV2 and TRBJ1-2; the D gene is possibly TRBD1 (5 bases). Germline V gene data show CDR1 as SNHLY and CDR2 as FYNNEI. The CDR3 has 13 residues. V was pared by 5 bases and J by 2 bases, with 9 bases between. This CDR3 is CASSRTSNYGYTF. The CDR3, as DNA: TGTGCCAGCAGTCGGACATCCAACTATGGCTACACCTTC.

The chain is built from TRBV6-5 and TRBJ2-2, with 8 bases lining up with TRBD2. Germline lookup yields CDR1 MNHEY and CDR2 SVGAGI. Losses at the gene ends were 3 bases for V and 6 bases for J; bases not matched to a gene: 9. The CDR3 spans 16 residues. The DNA of the CDR3 is TGTGCCAGCAGTTATGCGGTCGGGAGGGGATCCGGGGAGCTGTTTTTT. Protein: CASSYAVGRGSGELFF.

This clonotype was seen more than once but under ten times. The chain carries TRBV6-1 and TRBJ2-7; 11 positions agree with TRBD2. The CDR3 is 16 residues long. Germline CDR1 MNHNS, CDR2 SASEGT. V lost 6 bases to trimming and J lost 0 bases; unmatched junction nucleotides: 7. CDR3 DNA: TGTGCCAGCAGCTACCATGGGACTAGCGGCTCCTACGAGCAGTACTTC. Residues: CASSYHGTSGSYEQYF.

The V gene is TRBV6-1, the J gene TRBJ2-5; 10 bases are a match to TRBD1. The CDR3 totals 16 residues. Germline V gene sequence: CDR1 MNHNS, CDR2 SASEGT. V shed 6 bases, J shed 3 bases, and the junction held 10 bases outside the gene matches. The CDR3 DNA follows: TGTGCCAGCAGACGCTGGGACAGGGGAGTTGAAGAGACCCAGTACTTC. Translating gives CASRRWDRGVEETQYF.

The rearrangement joins TRBV6-1 to TRBJ2-7; D call uncertain. Germline V CDR1 and CDR2: MNHNS, SASEGT. The V and J ends lost 1 base and 2 bases respectively, with 6 bases between them. The CDR3 sequence is 13 residues long. CDR3 DNA: TGTGCCAGCAGTGAAGTTGCCCCCTACGAGCAGTACTTC. This encodes CASSEVAPYEQYF.

The chain combines TRBV5-1 with TRBJ2-7; 9 bases line up with TRBD2. The germline V gene encodes CDR1 SGHRS and CDR2 YFSETQ. V gave up 0 bases and J gave up 6 bases; unmatched junction bases: 7. The CDR3 sequence is 15 residues long. CDR3 sequence reads: CASSLGFSGSSEQYF. The DNA of the CDR3 is TGCGCCAGCAGCTTGGGGTTTAGCGGGAGTTCCGAGCAGTACTTC.

This clonotype has a handful of counts. The rearrangement joins TRBV4-1 to TRBJ2-1, with a tentative D call TRBD1 (5 bases). The CDR3 loop spans 17 amino acids. Trimming shortened V by 1 base and J by 6 bases, and 19 bases separated the two germline ends. Germline V gene lookup returns CDR1 MGHRA and CDR2 YSYEKL. DNA for the CDR3: TGCGCCAGCAGCCAAGCCCCTCCGACAGATTTCTCCAATGAGCAGTTCTTC. Translating gives CASSQAPPTDFSNEQFF.

The V and J genes are TRBV9 and TRBJ1-4, with D tentatively TRBD1 (5 bases). From germline, CDR1 is SGDLS and CDR2 YYNGEE. The CDR3 is 15 amino acids. The V end lost 3 bases, the J end lost 0 bases, and 9 bases lay between the germline ends. CDR3 protein: CASSADSPTNEKLFF. Written as DNA, the CDR3 is TGTGCCAGCAGCGCCGACAGCCCAACTAATGAAAAACTGTTTTTT.

This clonotype was seen a handful of times. CDR3 nucleotides: TGTGCCAGCAGGCGACAGGGGGCCAGGGGCACAGATACGCAGTATTTT. Translating gives CASRRQGARGTDTQYF. The chain carries TRBV6-8 and TRBJ2-3; 10 bases are a match to TRBD1. Germline assignment: CDR1 MNHGY and CDR2 SAAAGT. The ends lost 6 bases at V and 1 base at J; junction bases unmatched: 7. This CDR3 region has 16 residues.

This clonotype showed up many times. The rearrangement joins TRBV12-3 or TRBV12-4 to TRBJ2-5; D gene unclear. Trimming took 3 bases from V and 4 from J, leaving 6 bases between them. The CDR3 consists of 12 residues. As DNA, the CDR3 is TGTGCCAGCAGTTTTAGCCGAGAGACCCAGTACTTC. Translating gives CASSFSRETQYF.

The chain uses TRBV12-3 or TRBV12-4 and TRBJ2-4; 11 bases match TRBD2. The CDR3 loop spans 17 amino acids. V dropped 5 bases and J dropped 0; count of bases not matched to a gene: 6. The CDR3 DNA reads as TGTGCCAGCAGTGCGGGACTAGCGGAACTAGCCAAAAACATTCAGTACTTC. This gives the protein CASSAGLAELAKNIQYF.

This rearrangement joins TRBV19 to TRBJ2-3, with 9 bases lining up with TRBD2. The junction had 11 bases not matched to a gene; V was cut back by 7 bases and J by 3 bases. Germline-derived CDR1 and CDR2 are LNHDA and SQIVND (reference sequence). The CDR3 is 16 amino acids. The CDR3 DNA reads as TGTGCCAGTAAGCCTTTTGGGCTAGCGGGAACAGATACGCAGTATTTT. Amino acids: CASKPFGLAGTDTQYF.

This clonotype has a handful of counts. The V call is TRBV27, the J call TRBJ2-3; TRBD2 is a possible D gene (5 bases). This CDR3 has 16 amino acids. In germline, CDR1 is MNHEY, CDR2 SMNVEV (reference sequence). With 1 base removed from V and 0 bases from J, the gap between germline ends came to 11 bases. CDR3 nucleotides: TGTGCCAGCAGTTTATACGCGGGCACTAGCACAGATACGCAGTATTTT. It yields the protein CASSLYAGTSTDTQYF.

The chain joins TRBV6-5 to TRBJ1-2, with D uncertain. This CDR3 region has 14 residues. V lost 2 bases to trimming and J lost 0 bases, with 7 bases between them. Germline V gene sequence: CDR1 MNHEY, CDR2 SVGAGI. CDR3 in DNA: TGTGCCAGCAGTTACCTCGGTTCTAACTATGGCTACACCTTC. This sequence encodes CASSYLGSNYGYTF.

J is TRBJ2-7 and V is TRBV10-2, with 14 bases aligning to TRBD2. V dropped 6 bases and J dropped 3; count of bases not matched to a gene: 4. The CDR3 extends over 15 amino acids. Per the germline V gene, CDR1 is WSHSY and CDR2 is SAAADI. The CDR3 region is CASREGLAGVYEQYF. The CDR3 nucleotides are TGCGCCAGCAGGGAGGGACTAGCGGGAGTCTACGAGCAGTACTTC.